This T cell receptor beta chain was identified in a study of blood T cell repertoires in COVID-19. CDR3 length equals 10 residues. Germline loops: CDR1 SGHAT, CDR2 FQNNGV. V lost 4 bases, J lost 4 bases, and 2 bases lay in between. Assay: immunoSEQ multiplex PCR; the TCRdb copy retains only in-frame clones and omits some. Here the sample spans 250,000 to 350,000 clones, 80% to 85% being singletons. The sequencing input was peripheral blood. The rearrangement uses TRBV11-2 and TRBJ2-7; no clear D. The TCR originated in a person between 65 and 80 years old with COVID-19, enrolled during active disease. DNA for the CDR3: TGTGCCAGCAGCTCGTACGAGCAGTACTTC. It encodes CASSSYEQYF.